This is a list of T cell receptor beta chains from one sample in a study of shared clonotypes between healthy human individuals. The method was immunoSEQ multiplex PCR; TCRdb's version includes in-frame clones alone and lacks a portion of them. The table records about 2.4 million clones, around 90% of them present only once. Sample: naive CD4+ T cells sorted from blood. The receptors come from a young man in good health. CDR3s leave out the opening cysteine and the closing phenylalanine or tryptophan. Expanded clones are given a class, and other clones once, few, many or no size at all.

J | V | size | CDR3
TRBJ2-1 | TRBV7-3 | - | ASSLTRDRVDEQF
TRBJ1-1 | TRBV6-6 | - | ASKAPGEGYEAF
TRBJ1-6 | TRBV7-9 | few | ASSLRDRNNSPLH
TRBJ2-3 | TRBV7-3 | once | ASSSRLAGTDTQY
TRBJ1-6 | TRBV25-1 | - | ASSDPQSYSPLH
TRBJ1-4 | TRBV2 | - | ASGREKLF
TRBJ2-5 | TRBV28 | - | ASSQTPPDRELY
TRBJ1-4 | TRBV7-9 | - | ASSLASGGRFEKLF
TRBJ1-1 | TRBV19 | - | ASSISPGTGDTEAF
TRBJ1-5 | TRBV14 | - | ASSRMGQNQPQH
TRBJ2-3 | TRBV28 | - | ASNPRGGFTDTQY
TRBJ1-1 | TRBV5-8 | once | ASSATGGTTEAF
TRBJ1-1 | TRBV7-9 | - | ASSSGRGRDTEAF
TRBJ2-1 | TRBV10-3 | - | AISEGLDNEQF
TRBJ1-4 | TRBV9 | - | ASATGFKPGEKLF
TRBJ2-6 | TRBV25-1 | - | ASRGQGISGANVLT
TRBJ1-6 | TRBV6-5 | - | ASKEQGPLGSPLH
TRBJ2-5 | TRBV30 | - | AWSQTKETQY
TRBJ1-4 | TRBV30 | - | AWRDRGGEKLF
TRBJ1-1 | TRBV9 | - | ASSVGGKNTEAF
TRBJ1-2 | TRBV5-1 | - | ASSTPGTHYGYT
TRBJ1-1 | TRBV5-1 | - | ASSQGKDTEAF
TRBJ1-1 | TRBV7-8 | - | ASSLGQGSLFEAF
TRBJ1-4 | TRBV7-2 | - | ASSPQGAGWEKLF
TRBJ1-6 | TRBV5-6 | - | ASSPDRGLGNSPLH
TRBJ1-2 | TRBV10-3 | - | AISAGGEGYGYT
TRBJ2-3 | TRBV7-2 | - | ASGDTQY
TRBJ2-1 | TRBV7-9 | - | ASRRNNEQF
TRBJ2-1 | TRBV4-1 | - | ASGVTGLAARYNEQF
TRBJ2-7 | TRBV18 | - | ASSPSGGPYEQY
TRBJ2-7 | TRBV5-1 | - | ASSPSPDRRSYEQY